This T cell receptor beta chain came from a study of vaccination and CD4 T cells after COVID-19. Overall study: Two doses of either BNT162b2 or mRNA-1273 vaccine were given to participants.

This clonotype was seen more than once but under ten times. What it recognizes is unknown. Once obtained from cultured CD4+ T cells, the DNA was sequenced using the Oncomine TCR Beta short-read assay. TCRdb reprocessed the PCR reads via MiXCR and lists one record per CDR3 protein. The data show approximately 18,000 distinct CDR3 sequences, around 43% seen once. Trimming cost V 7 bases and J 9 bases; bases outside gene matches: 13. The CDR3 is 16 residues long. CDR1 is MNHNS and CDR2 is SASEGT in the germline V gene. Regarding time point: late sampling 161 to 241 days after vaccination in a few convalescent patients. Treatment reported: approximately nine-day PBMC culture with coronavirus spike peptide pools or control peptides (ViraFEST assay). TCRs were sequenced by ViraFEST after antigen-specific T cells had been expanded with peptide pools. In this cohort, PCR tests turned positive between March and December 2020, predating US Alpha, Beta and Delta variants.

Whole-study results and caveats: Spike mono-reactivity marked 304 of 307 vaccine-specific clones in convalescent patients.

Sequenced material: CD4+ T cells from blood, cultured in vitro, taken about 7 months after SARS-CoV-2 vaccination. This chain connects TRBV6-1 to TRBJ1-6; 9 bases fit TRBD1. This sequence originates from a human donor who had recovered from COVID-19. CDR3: CASKSRTGDYGSPLHF. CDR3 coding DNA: TGTGCCAGCAAATCCCGGACAGGGGACTATGGTTCACCCCTCCACTTT.